This T cell receptor (beta chain) was recorded in a study of cytomegalovirus exposure and HLA in healthy donors. This CDR3 spans 16 amino acids. After removal of 1 base from V and 7 bases from J, the junction contained 10 bases not matched to a gene. Germline CDR1 is SGHTA and CDR2 is FQGNSA. Notes on the study in general: Most likely, a cluster of highly shared sequence variants arose as a sequencing artifact. Later work found most CMV-associated TCR beta chains apparently HLA-restricted.

Concerning this clone itself: Its target is not known.

In the PCR, 60 Vbeta and 13 Jbeta primers were used. The table came from immunoSEQ multiplex PCR; TCRdb's copy has only in-frame clones and leaves some out. Its table records about 130,000 clones. Each donor was healthy, and each was a bone marrow donor. The receptor's source is a young man in good health and CMV-seronegative. V is TRBV7-2 and J is TRBJ2-1, with 7 bases fitting TRBD2. The specimen sequenced was PBMCs. CDR3 coding DNA: TGTGCCAGCAGCTTAGACGGAGCCGCGCGGGGGAATGAGCAGTTCTTC. Its protein product is CASSLDGAARGNEQFF. Complete variable domain (other parts from reference TRBV7-2 and TRBJ2-1): GAGVSQSPSNKVTEKGKDVELRCDPISGHTALYWYRQSLGQGLEFLIYFQGNSAPDKSGLPSDRFSAERTGGSVSTLTIQRTQQEDSAVYLCASSLDGAARGNEQFFGPGTRLTVL.